The TCR beta chain described here comes from a study of tissue T cells after allogeneic stem cell transplantation. Profiled with immunoSEQ multiplex PCR; TCRdb holds only in-frame clones, not every one. This sample yields some 2,600 clones, of which under 65% are seen a single time; 25% to 35% belongs to the top ten. The time point was: mouse harvest day 7 after allogeneic transplant. The graft held 10^6 splenic CD5+ T cells and 10^7 T-cell-depleted bone marrow cells. This mouse GVHD model was MHC-mismatched B6 to BALB/c, profiled day 7 or 14. The CDR3 contains 14 residues. The germline CDR1 and CDR2 sequences are FNHDT and SITEND (reference sequence). V was trimmed by 2 bases and J by 2 bases, leaving 7 bases between them. This clone is medium-sized by share. Its target is not known. The gene names here belong to mouse. The read falls 1 residue short of the CDR3 end, and the missing part is taken from the germline J gene.

Findings and caveats of the study: Anatomically similar tissues had similar TCR repertoires within each patient.

The rearrangement links TRBV19 to TRBJ2-2, with a tentative D call TRBD1 (6 bases). The sample comprised spleen. This sequence was found in a female BALB/c mouse given C57BL/6 T cells with graft-versus-host disease after an allogeneic hematopoietic cell transplant. The CDR3 here is CASSMRGNTGQLYF. CDR3 DNA, as far as it was read: TGTGCCAGCAGTATGAGGGGGAACACCGGGCAGCTCTAC.